This T cell receptor beta chain was obtained from a study of blood T cell repertoires in COVID-19. The overall study: The United States, Italy and Spain supplied acute and convalescent COVID-19 samples. From T cells, B-cell-depleted T cells, or PBMCs came the material, which was cDNA or gDNA.

Authors' data handling: Nucleated cell counts were estimated from reference gene primer amplification. Assay used: immunoSEQ multiplex PCR; TCRdb lists only in-frame clones, some missing. The DNA was the basis for D and trimming; V, J and clone size are from that table. Here the sample spans roughly 140,000 clones, about four fifths being singletons. Germline V lookup: CDR1 LGHNA, CDR2 YSLEER. V was clipped by 0 bases and J by 4 bases, with 6 bases between them. The CDR3 sequence is 13 residues long. Sequenced input: peripheral blood. The chain links TRBV4-3 to TRBJ1-2; D unresolved. This receptor was identified in a man aged 60 to 75 with acute or convalescent COVID-19. CDR3 protein: CASSQEGTYGYTF. CDR3 DNA: TGCGCCAGCAGCCAAGAGGGCACCTATGGCTACACCTTC.